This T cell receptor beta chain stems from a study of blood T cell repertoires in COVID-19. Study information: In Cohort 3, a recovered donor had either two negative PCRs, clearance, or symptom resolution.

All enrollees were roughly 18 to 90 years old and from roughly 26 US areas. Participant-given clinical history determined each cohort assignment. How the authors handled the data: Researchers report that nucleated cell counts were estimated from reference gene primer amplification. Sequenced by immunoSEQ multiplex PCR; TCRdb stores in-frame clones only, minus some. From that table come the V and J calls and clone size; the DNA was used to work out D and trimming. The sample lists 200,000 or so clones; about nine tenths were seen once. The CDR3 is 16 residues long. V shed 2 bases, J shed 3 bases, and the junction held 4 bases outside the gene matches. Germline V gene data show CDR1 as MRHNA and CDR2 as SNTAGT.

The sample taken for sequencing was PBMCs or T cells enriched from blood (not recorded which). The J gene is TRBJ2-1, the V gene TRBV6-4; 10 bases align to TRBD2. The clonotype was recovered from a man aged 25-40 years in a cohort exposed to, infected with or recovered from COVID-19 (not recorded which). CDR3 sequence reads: CASSDASGSSYNEQFF. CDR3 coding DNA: TGTGCCAGCAGTGACGCTAGCGGGAGTAGCTACAATGAGCAGTTCTTC.